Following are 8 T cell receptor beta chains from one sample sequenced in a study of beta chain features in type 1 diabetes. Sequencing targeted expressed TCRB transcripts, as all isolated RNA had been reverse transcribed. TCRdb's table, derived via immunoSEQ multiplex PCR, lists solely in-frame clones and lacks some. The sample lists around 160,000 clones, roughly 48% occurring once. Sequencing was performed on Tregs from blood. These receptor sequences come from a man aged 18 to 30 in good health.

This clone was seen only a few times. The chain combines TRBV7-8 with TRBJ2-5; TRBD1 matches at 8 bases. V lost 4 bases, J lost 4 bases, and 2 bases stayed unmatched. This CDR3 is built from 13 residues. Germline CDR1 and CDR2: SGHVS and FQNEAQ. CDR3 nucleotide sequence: TGTGCCAGCAGCTCACAGGGGGTAGAGACCCAGTACTTC. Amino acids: CASSSQGVETQYF.

Written as DNA, the CDR3 is TGTGCCAGCTCACGAGAGACAGGAGACACCGGGGAGCTGTTTTTT. As protein: CASSRETGDTGELFF. The chain employs TRBV18 and TRBJ2-2; possibly TRBD1 for D (6 bases). Germline CDR1 and CDR2: KGHSH and LQKENI. The CDR3 loop spans 15 amino acids. V was trimmed by 4 bases and J by 3 bases, leaving 12 bases between them.

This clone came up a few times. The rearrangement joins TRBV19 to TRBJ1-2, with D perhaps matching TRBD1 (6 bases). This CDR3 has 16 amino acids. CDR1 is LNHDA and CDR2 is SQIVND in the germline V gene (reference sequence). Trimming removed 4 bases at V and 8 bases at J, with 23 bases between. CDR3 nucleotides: TGTGCCAGTAGTACCCTCTTTGGGACACCAAATCGGGGCTACACCTTC. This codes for CASSTLFGTPNRGYTF.

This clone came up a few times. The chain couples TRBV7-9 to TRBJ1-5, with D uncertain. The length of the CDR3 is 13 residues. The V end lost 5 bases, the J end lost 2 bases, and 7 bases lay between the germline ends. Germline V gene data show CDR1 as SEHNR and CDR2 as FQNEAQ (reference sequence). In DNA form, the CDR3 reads TGTGCCAGCAGCGATCCGGGCAATCAGCCCCAGCATTTT. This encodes CASSDPGNQPQHF. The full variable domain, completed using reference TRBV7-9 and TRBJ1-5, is DTGVSQNPRHKITKRGQNVTFRCDPISEHNRLYWYRQTLGQGPEFLTYFQNEAQLEKSRLLSDRFSAERPKGSFSTLEIQRTEQGDSAMYLCASSDPGNQPQHFGDGTRLSIL.

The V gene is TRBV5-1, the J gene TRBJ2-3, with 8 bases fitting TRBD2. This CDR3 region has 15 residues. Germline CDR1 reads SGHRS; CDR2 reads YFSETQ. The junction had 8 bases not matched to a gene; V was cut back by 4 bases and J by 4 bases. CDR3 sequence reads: CASSPGGGESDTQYF. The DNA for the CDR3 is TGCGCCAGCAGCCCGGGAGGGGGAGAATCAGATACGCAGTATTTT.

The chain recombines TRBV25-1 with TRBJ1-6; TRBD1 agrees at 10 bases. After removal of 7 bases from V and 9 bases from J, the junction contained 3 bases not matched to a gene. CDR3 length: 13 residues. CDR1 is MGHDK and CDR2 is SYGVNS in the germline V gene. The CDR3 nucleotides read TGTGCCAGCACAGACAGGGGGCCTTCACCCCTCCACTTT. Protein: CASTDRGPSPLHF. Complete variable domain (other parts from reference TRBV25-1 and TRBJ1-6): EADIYQTPRYLVIGTGKKITLECSQTMGHDKMYWYQQDPGMELHLIHYSYGVNSTEKGDLSSESTVSRIRTEHFPLTLESARPSHTSQYLCASTDRGPSPLHFGNGTRLTVT.

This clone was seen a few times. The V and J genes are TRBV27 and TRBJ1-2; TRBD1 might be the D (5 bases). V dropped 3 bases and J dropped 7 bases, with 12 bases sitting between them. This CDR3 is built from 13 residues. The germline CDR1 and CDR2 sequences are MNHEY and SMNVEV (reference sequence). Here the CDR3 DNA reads TGTGCCAGCAGTTTTGGTCCAGGGCTTGGCTACACCTTC. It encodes CASSFGPGLGYTF.

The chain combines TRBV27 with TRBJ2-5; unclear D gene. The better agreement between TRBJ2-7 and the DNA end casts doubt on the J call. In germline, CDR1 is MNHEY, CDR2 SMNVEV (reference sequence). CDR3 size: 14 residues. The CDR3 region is CASSHDIFSYEQYF. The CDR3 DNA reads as TGTGCCAGCAGTCACGACATTTTCTCCTACGAGCAGTACTTC.